This TCR beta chain was identified in a study of blood T cell repertoires in COVID-19. TCRdb's copy holds only in-frame clones and misses some; the assay was immunoSEQ multiplex PCR. The sample includes over 50,000 clones, approximately 89% of them seen just once. Germline CDR1 reads LGHDT; CDR2 reads YNNKEL (reference sequence). This CDR3 has 16 amino acids. V gave up 1 base and J gave up 1 base, with 13 bases separating them. The sequenced sample consisted of peripheral blood. The sequence was collected from a man in his sixties with acute or convalescent COVID-19. The J gene is TRBJ1-1, the V gene TRBV3-1 (or the pseudogene TRBV3-2); D ambiguous. The CDR3 is CASSQGPRHRNTEAFF. The CDR3 DNA reads TGTGCCAGCAGCCAAGGCCCTCGACACCGGAACACTGAAGCTTTCTTT.